This T cell receptor beta chain was observed in a study of blood T cell repertoires in COVID-19 (dated by TCRdb to about 2020). As for the study more broadly: Samples covering the acute and convalescent phases of COVID-19 were provided by collaborators in the United States, Italy and Spain. The samples were drawn from the first 160 participants of the ongoing ImmuneRACE study and from over a thousand subjects provided by 6 global collaborators. The repertoires were made available in a free public database intended to serve as a resource for research on the immune response to SARS-CoV-2. Where available, HLA class I and class II types were taken from metadata supplied by the sample provider and were not determined by assay-based typing. The material from the prospective study consisted of cDNA or gDNA derived from T cells, B-cell-depleted T cells, or PBMCs. The dataset comprised deeply sampled blood TCRbeta repertoires from subjects exposed to, actively infected with, or recovered from COVID-19. The sample metadata nearly always contained a de-identified subject ID, COVID-19 status, age in years and sex.

TCRbeta CDR3 regions were amplified from genomic DNA by means of the immunoSEQ Assay, a bias-controlled multiplex PCR. On the authors' methods: The number of nucleated cells in each sample was estimated by amplification of reference gene primers within the assay. To quantify the absolute abundance of each unique TCRbeta CDR3 rearrangement, sequence reads were collapsed and filtered. For each sample, productive Simpson clonality was calculated as the square root of Simpson's diversity index over productive rearrangements. Not all clones reach the TCRdb copy of this immuneACCESS table, which keeps in-frame sequences only. Checked studies attribute under half of the gap to unresolved V genes and leave the rest unexplained. The V and J calls and clone size were taken over from that table, and D and trimming were inferred from the DNA. A total of tens of thousands of clones appear in this sample, approximately 83% of them only once. The ten most abundant clones make up about 3.9% of the sample.

Broad study findings and their caveats: How much clinical and demographic metadata was included differed by source and by participant, and the metadata was provided uncurated.

This clone appeared once. Its binding antigen is unknown. No base-level quality is on record; no much larger clone is a single base apart. Collaborating institutions collected whole blood in K2EDTA tubes following their own protocols. For TCRbeta analysis, collaborators shipped samples in one of three forms: frozen whole blood, isolated PBMCs, or DNA extracted from either of those sample types. The sequence was obtained from a woman aged 55-69 years with acute or convalescent COVID-19. Input material: peripheral blood.

The CDR3 sequence is CASSLGQNYYGYTF. The bases are TGTGCCAGCAGCCTGGGACAGAATTACTATGGCTACACCTTC. The rearrangement combines TRBV13 with TRBJ1-2; TRBD1 aligns with 7 central bases. The CDR3 sequence holds 14 residues, the cysteine and phenylalanine included. CDR3 DNA only is kept here, 42 bases in frame from base 1. Trimming leaves V shorter by 5 bases and J shorter by 3 bases, with the junction holding 6 bases beyond the gene matches. As encoded in the germline V gene (reference sequence), CDR1 is PRHDT while CDR2 is FYEKMQ.